This T cell receptor beta chain was documented in a study of T-cell memory formation after mild COVID-19. The wider study: Largely donor-specific sequence clusters came from a couple of donors.

The CDR3 runs to 11 residues. Trimming left V 1 base short and J 14 bases short, with 10 bases between. Germline V gene sequence: CDR1 LGHNT, CDR2 FRNRAP. 5'RACE, which relied on constant-segment primers, yielded TCR alpha and TCR beta cDNA libraries carrying sample barcodes and UMIs. TCRdb re-called the 5' RACE reads with MiXCR, one entry per CDR3 protein. The data hold about 350,000 distinct CDR3 sequences, with about 15% observed a single time. This receptor was obtained from a man in his late teens or twenties who had mild COVID-19 (a few samples of this study predate the infection). Cell type and time point are not known. The sequenced material came from PBMCs or a T cell subset sorted from them (not recorded which). V is TRBV12-5 and J is TRBJ2-3; weak D call: TRBD1 (6 bases). The CDR3 protein is CASGLGQAPYF. The CDR3 DNA follows: TGTGCTAGTGGTTTGGGACAGGCCCCGTATTTT.